Here is one T cell receptor beta chain with its context. The sample comes from a study of blood T cell repertoires in COVID-19. Germline V gene lookup returns CDR1 ENHRY and CDR2 SYGVKD. This CDR3 has 14 residues. V lost 10 bases to trimming and J lost 6 bases, with 20 bases between them. Repertoires were generated with immunoSEQ multiplex PCR, while TCRdb's copy carries only in-frame clones and drops some. The table records 9,500 to 15,000 clones, about nine tenths of them present only once. The clonotype was recovered from a man between 65 and 79 years old with active COVID-19. Source material: peripheral blood. This rearrangement joins TRBV10-3 to TRBJ2-3, with D possibly being TRBD2 (5 bases). CDR3 loop: CATAFQSGLDTQYF. In DNA form, the CDR3 reads TGTGCCACCGCCTTTCAGTCTGGACTGGATACGCAGTATTTT.